This T cell receptor beta chain is drawn from a study of blood T cell repertoires in COVID-19. In the study overall: Sample material is recorded as cDNA or gDNA derived from T cells, B-cell-depleted T cells, or PBMCs.

The CDR3 sequence is 13 residues long. The germline V and J ends were trimmed by 9 bases and 10 bases, with 16 bases remaining between them. Per germline, CDR1 WSHSY and CDR2 SAAADI. Generated by immunoSEQ multiplex PCR, the TCRdb table keeps only in-frame clones and is missing some. This repertoire shows 250,000 to 350,000 clones, approximately 86% found once; its top ten account for around 13%. This rearrangement joins TRBV10-2 to TRBJ1-6; maybe TRBD1 (6 bases). The sequenced sample was peripheral blood. The TCR was taken from a woman in her 70s with COVID-19, enrolled during active disease. The CDR3 nucleotides read TGCGCCAGTCGCGACAGGTTTAGGTCACCCCTCCACTTT. It is translated as CASRDRFRSPLHF.